This T cell receptor (beta chain) was sequenced in a study of blood T cells in healthy people across ages. Primers used in a second PCR of about 6 to 11 cycles were a sample-barcoded 5' primer and a J-beta primer mix. TCRdb ran MiXCR on the 5' RACE reads and lists one entry per CDR3 protein. The profile shows approximately 680,000 distinct CDR3 sequences, approximately 31% of them singletons. Each donor had around 9.2 milliliters of peripheral blood drawn. General study results and limits: Per million T cells, TCR beta diversity dropped roughly linearly as age increased. A strong correlation between TCR beta diversity and naive T cell percentage was seen. There was no known CMV status for donors, so expanded clonotype changes were possibly confounded.

With 9 bases clipped from V and 5 bases from J, the junction kept 8 bases outside the gene matches. This CDR3 contains 13 residues. The germline V gene encodes CDR1 SGHNT and CDR2 YENEEA. This clonotype was detected only once. Its antigen is as yet unknown. The sample was blood. The clonotype comes from a woman over 75 in good health. The V call is TRBV11-3, the J call TRBJ2-5; 8 bases fit TRBD1. DNA for the CDR3: TGTGCCAGTAGTCGCAGACAGGGGGAGACCCAGTACTTC. Its translation is CASSRRQGETQYF. The variable domain in full, completed from reference TRBV11-3 and TRBJ2-5, reads EAGVVQSPRYKIIEKKQPVAFWCNPISGHNTLYWYLQNLGQGPELLIRYENEEAVDDSQLPKDRFSAERLKGVDSTLKIQPAELGDSAVYLCASSRRQGETQYFGPGTRLLVL.